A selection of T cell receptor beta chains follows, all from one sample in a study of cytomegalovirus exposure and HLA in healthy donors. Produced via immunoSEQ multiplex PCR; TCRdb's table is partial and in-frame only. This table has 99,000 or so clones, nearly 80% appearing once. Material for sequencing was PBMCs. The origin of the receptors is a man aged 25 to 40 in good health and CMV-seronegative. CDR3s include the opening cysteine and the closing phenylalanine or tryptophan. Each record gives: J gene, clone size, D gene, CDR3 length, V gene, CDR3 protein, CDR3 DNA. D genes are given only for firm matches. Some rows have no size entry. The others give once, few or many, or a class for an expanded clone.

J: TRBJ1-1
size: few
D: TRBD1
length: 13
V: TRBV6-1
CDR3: CASRGQMNTEAFF
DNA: TGTGCCAGCAGGGGACAGATGAACACTGAAGCTTTCTTT

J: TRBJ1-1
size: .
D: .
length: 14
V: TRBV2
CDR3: CASSDPGLMTEAFF
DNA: TGTGCCAGCAGTGATCCGGGGTTGATGACTGAAGCTTTCTTT

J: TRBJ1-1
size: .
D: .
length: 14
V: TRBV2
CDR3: CASKVRGRGTEAFF
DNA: TGTGCCAGCAAGGTCAGGGGCAGAGGGACTGAAGCTTTCTTT

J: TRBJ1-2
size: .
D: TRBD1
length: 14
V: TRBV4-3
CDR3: CASSRSDRDYGYTF
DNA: TGCGCCAGCAGCCGGTCGGACAGGGACTATGGCTACACCTTC

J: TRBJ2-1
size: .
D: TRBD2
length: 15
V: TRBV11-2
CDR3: CASSQAGGTNNEQFF
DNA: TGTGCCAGCAGTCAAGCGGGGGGAACTAACAATGAGCAGTTCTTC

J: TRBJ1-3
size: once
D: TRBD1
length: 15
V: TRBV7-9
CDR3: CASSDRGVSGNTIYF
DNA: TGTGCCAGCAGCGACAGGGGAGTATCTGGAAACACCATATATTTT

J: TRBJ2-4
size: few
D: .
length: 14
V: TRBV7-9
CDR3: CASSLETRDNIQYF
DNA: TGTGCCAGCAGCTTAGAGACTAGAGATAACATTCAGTACTTC

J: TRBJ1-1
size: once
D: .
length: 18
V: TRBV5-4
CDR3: CASSYERGEKRFDTEAFF
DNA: TGTGCCAGCAGCTACGAGAGAGGAGAGAAACGCTTTGACACTGAAGCTTTCTTT

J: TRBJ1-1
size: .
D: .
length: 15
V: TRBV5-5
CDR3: CASSLGSGSGTEAFF
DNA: TGTGCCAGCAGCTTGGGATCAGGGTCCGGGACTGAAGCTTTCTTT

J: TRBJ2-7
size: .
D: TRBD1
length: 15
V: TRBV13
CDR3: CASSSTGTGNYEQYF
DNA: TGTGCCAGCAGCTCAACCGGGACAGGGAACTACGAGCAGTACTTC

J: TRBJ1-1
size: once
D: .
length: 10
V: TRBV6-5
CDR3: CASGSREAFF
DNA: TGTGCCAGCGGTAGTCGTGAAGCTTTCTTT

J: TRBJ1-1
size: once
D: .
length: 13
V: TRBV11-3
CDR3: CASSFMQGTEAFF
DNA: TGTGCCAGCAGTTTCATGCAGGGTACTGAAGCTTTCTTT

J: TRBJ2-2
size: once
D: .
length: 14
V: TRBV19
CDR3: CASSVTGNTGELFF
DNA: TGTGCCAGTAGTGTGACAGGGAACACCGGGGAGCTGTTTTTT

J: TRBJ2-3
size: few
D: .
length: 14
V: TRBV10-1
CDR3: CASSDPGPTDTQYF
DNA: TGCGCCAGCAGCGATCCAGGTCCCACAGATACGCAGTATTTT

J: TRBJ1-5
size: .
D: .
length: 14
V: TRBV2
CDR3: CASSESWSDQPQHF
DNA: TGTGCCAGCAGTGAAAGTTGGTCGGATCAGCCCCAGCATTTT

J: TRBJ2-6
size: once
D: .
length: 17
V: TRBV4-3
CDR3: CASSQAAATSGANVLTF
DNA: TGCGCCAGCAGCCAAGCCGCGGCAACATCTGGGGCCAACGTCCTGACTTTC

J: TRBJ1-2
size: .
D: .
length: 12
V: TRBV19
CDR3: CASRQGFYGYTF
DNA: TGTGCCAGTAGGCAGGGGTTCTATGGCTACACCTTC